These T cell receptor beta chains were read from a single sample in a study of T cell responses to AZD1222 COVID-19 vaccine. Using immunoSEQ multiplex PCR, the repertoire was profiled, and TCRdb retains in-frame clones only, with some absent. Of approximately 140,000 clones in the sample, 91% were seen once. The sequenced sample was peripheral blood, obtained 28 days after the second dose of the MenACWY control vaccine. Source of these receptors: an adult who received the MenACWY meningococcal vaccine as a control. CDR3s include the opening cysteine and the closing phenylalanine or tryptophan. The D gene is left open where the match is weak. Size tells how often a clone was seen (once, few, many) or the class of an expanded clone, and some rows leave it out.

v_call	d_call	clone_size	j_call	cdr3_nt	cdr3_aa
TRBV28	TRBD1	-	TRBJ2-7	TGTGCCAGCAGGAGGTCCGGGACAGAGTACTACGAGCAGTACTTC	CASRRSGTEYYEQYF
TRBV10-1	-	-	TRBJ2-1	TGCGCCAGCAGTGAGAACGGACGTAAGTTCTTC	CASSENGRKFF
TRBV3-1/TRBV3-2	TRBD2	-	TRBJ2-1	TGTGCCAGCAGAGTTAGCGGGGGGGGCAATGAGCAGTTCTTC	CASRVSGGGNEQFF
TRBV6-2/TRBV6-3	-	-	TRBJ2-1	TGTGCCAGCAGTTACTCGAGGGATCGGAATGAGCAGTTCTTC	CASSYSRDRNEQFF
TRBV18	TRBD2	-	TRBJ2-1	TGTGCCAGCTCACCACCGGGAGGGGTGGGAGATGAGCAGTTCTTC	CASSPPGGVGDEQFF
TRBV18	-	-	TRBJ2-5	TGTGCCAGCTCACCCAGCGAGACCCAGTACTTC	CASSPSETQYF
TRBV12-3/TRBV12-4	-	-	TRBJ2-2	TGTGCCAGCAGTTTCCACCTTGGGGAGCTGTTTTTT	CASSFHLGELFF
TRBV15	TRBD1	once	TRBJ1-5	TGTGCCACCAGCAGAGCTCCCGGGACAGGCGGAAATCAGCCCCAGCATTTT	CATSRAPGTGGNQPQHF
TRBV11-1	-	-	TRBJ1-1	TGTGCCAGCAGCTTAGCGCGGGGGGAGACAATTGAAGCTTTCTTT	CASSLARGETIEAFF
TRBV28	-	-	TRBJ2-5	TGTGCCAGCAGTTTGCGTGAGACCCAGTACTTC	CASSLRETQYF
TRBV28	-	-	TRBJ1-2	TGTGCCAGCAGACCTGGGGGTGACTATGGCTACACCTTC	CASRPGGDYGYTF
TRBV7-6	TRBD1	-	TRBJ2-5	TGTGCCAGCAGCGACAGGGGTCAGGCCCAGTACTTC	CASSDRGQAQYF
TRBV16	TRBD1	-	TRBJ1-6	TGTGCCAGCAGCCAATTCCGACAGGGGACCTATAATTCACCCCTCCACTTT	CASSQFRQGTYNSPLHF
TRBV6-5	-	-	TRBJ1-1	TGTGCCAGCAGCCCCGGGGGACAAATCACTGAAGCTTTCTTT	CASSPGGQITEAFF
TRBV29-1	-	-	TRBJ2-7	TGCAGCGTTGAAATGGGCCAAGGGCAGGGGCGGTCCTACGAGCAGTACTTC	CSVEMGQGQGRSYEQYF
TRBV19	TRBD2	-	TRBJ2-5	TGTGCCAGTAGTATGACTGGGCTAGCGGGAGAGACCCAGTACTTC	CASSMTGLAGETQYF
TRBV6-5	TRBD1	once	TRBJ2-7	TGTGCCAGCAAACTCGGACAGGGGATACACGAGCAGTACTTC	CASKLGQGIHEQYF
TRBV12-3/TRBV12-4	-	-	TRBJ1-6	TGTGCCAGCAGTTTCAGTCAGTCACCCCTCCACTTT	CASSFSQSPLHF
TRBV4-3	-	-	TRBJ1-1	TGCGCCAGCAGCCAAGCGGGGGGAAACACTGAAGCTTTCTTT	CASSQAGGNTEAFF
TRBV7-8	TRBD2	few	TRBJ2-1	TGTGCCAGCAGCCCCGGGACTAGCGGGACTTACAATGAGCAGTTCTTC	CASSPGTSGTYNEQFF
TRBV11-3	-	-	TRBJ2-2	TGTGCCAGCAGCTTAGTAGTGGGGCTTAACACCGGGGAGCTGTTTTTT	CASSLVVGLNTGELFF
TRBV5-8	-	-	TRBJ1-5	TGTGCCAGCAGCCCCGGGACCTATAGCAATCAGCCCCAGCATTTT	CASSPGTYSNQPQHF
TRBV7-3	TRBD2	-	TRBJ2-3	TGTGCCAGCAGCTTATGGGTCGGGAGGAGCGATACGCAGTATTTT	CASSLWVGRSDTQYF
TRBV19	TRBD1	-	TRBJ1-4	TGTGCCAGTAATCATCGCAGGGGGCCTGAAAAACTGTTTTTT	CASNHRRGPEKLFF
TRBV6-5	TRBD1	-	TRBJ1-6	TGTGCCAGCAAAGTAGGACAGGGGGATTCACCCCTCCACTTT	CASKVGQGDSPLHF
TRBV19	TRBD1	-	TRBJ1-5	TGTGCCAGTAGCGCAGAGGGGGCGCGGAGCAATCAGCCCCAGCATTTT	CASSAEGARSNQPQHF
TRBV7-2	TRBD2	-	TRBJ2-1	TGTGCCAGCAGCCGCGCGGGGGGTGAGCAGTTCTTC	CASSRAGGEQFF